A selection of T cell receptor beta chains follows, all from one sample in a study of blood T cell repertoires in COVID-19. Here immunoSEQ multiplex PCR was the method, and the copy in TCRdb shows in-frame clones only, minus some. The sample consists of about 200,000 clones, 81% of them appearing once. The specimen was PBMCs or T cells enriched from blood (not recorded which). These receptors were obtained from a woman aged 45-65 years with acute COVID-19. Each CDR3 is given with its conserved first and last residue. The D gene is left open where the match is weak. Not all rows give a size; the values are once, few, many and, for expanded clones, a class.

clone_size: NA; j_call: TRBJ2-2; d_call: NA; v_call: TRBV5-1; cdr3_nt: TGCGCCAGCAGCGTAACTGGAGGGGGCTTCAACACCGGGGAGCTGTTTTTT; cdr3_aa: CASSVTGGGFNTGELFF
clone_size: NA; j_call: TRBJ2-6; d_call: TRBD1; v_call: TRBV4-1; cdr3_nt: TGCGCCAGCAGCCAAGATAAAACAGGGGGCAACTCTGGGGCCAACGTCCTGACTTTC; cdr3_aa: CASSQDKTGGNSGANVLTF
clone_size: few; j_call: TRBJ2-7; d_call: NA; v_call: TRBV5-3; cdr3_nt: TGTGCCAGAAGCTCCTGGGAGCGCTCCCCCTACGAGCAGTACTTC; cdr3_aa: CARSSWERSPYEQYF
clone_size: NA; j_call: TRBJ1-1; d_call: TRBD1; v_call: TRBV7-9; cdr3_nt: TGTGCCAGCGGGACCCGGGACAGGAGACACACTGAAGCTTTCTTT; cdr3_aa: CASGTRDRRHTEAFF
clone_size: NA; j_call: TRBJ2-5; d_call: TRBD1; v_call: TRBV9; cdr3_nt: TGTGCCAGCAGCGGGGGACAGGAAGAGACCCAGTACTTC; cdr3_aa: CASSGGQEETQYF
clone_size: NA; j_call: TRBJ2-5; d_call: TRBD1; v_call: TRBV5-1; cdr3_nt: TGCGCCAGCAGCCGACAGGGGTTGGAGACCCAGTACTTC; cdr3_aa: CASSRQGLETQYF
clone_size: NA; j_call: TRBJ1-5; d_call: NA; v_call: TRBV4-2; cdr3_nt: TGTGCCAGCAGCCAAGAGGGGGGGTATCAGCCCCAGCATTTT; cdr3_aa: CASSQEGGYQPQHF
clone_size: NA; j_call: TRBJ2-3; d_call: TRBD2; v_call: TRBV7-2; cdr3_nt: TGTGCCAGCAGCACCCGACTAGCGGGAGGTTCAGATACGCAGTATTTT; cdr3_aa: CASSTRLAGGSDTQYF
clone_size: NA; j_call: TRBJ1-6; d_call: TRBD1; v_call: TRBV25-1; cdr3_nt: TGTGCCAGCCAAGGACAGGGCTATTCACCCCTCCACTTT; cdr3_aa: CASQGQGYSPLHF
clone_size: many; j_call: TRBJ2-1; d_call: TRBD2; v_call: TRBV2; cdr3_nt: TGTGCCTCCACGAGGGGACTAGCGGGAGGGTTCGATGAGCAGTTCTTC; cdr3_aa: CASTRGLAGGFDEQFF
clone_size: NA; j_call: TRBJ2-2; d_call: TRBD1; v_call: TRBV19; cdr3_nt: TGTGCCAGCCGACAGGGAACGGGGACCGGGGAGCTGTTTTTT; cdr3_aa: CASRQGTGTGELFF
clone_size: NA; j_call: TRBJ2-3; d_call: NA; v_call: TRBV5-4; cdr3_nt: TGTGCCAGCAGCTTGGAAGTGACTAGCACAGATACGCAGTATTTT; cdr3_aa: CASSLEVTSTDTQYF
clone_size: NA; j_call: TRBJ2-7; d_call: TRBD2; v_call: TRBV28; cdr3_nt: TGTGCCAGCAGGCGGGGGGGGTACAGCGAGCAGTACTTC; cdr3_aa: CASRRGGYSEQYF
clone_size: NA; j_call: TRBJ2-1; d_call: TRBD2; v_call: TRBV18; cdr3_nt: TGTGCCAGCTTTGGGGGGGAAACCTCCTACAATGAGCAGTTCTTC; cdr3_aa: CASFGGETSYNEQFF
clone_size: NA; j_call: TRBJ2-5; d_call: NA; v_call: TRBV12-3/TRBV12-4; cdr3_nt: TGTGCCAGCATTCCTCAGGGTCAAGAGACCCAGTACTTC; cdr3_aa: CASIPQGQETQYF
clone_size: NA; j_call: TRBJ2-1; d_call: TRBD1; v_call: TRBV24-1; cdr3_nt: TGTGCCACCAGTGAGGGACAGGGTTATGGTGAGCAGTTCTTC; cdr3_aa: CATSEGQGYGEQFF
clone_size: NA; j_call: TRBJ2-5; d_call: NA; v_call: TRBV7-2; cdr3_nt: TGTGCCAGCAGCTTAGGGTACATCGGAGGGGAGACCCAGTACTTC; cdr3_aa: CASSLGYIGGETQYF
clone_size: few; j_call: TRBJ2-2; d_call: NA; v_call: TRBV5-1; cdr3_nt: TGCGCCAGCAGCTTGGTACGGGAAGCTACCGGGGAGCTGTTTTTT; cdr3_aa: CASSLVREATGELFF
clone_size: NA; j_call: TRBJ2-5; d_call: NA; v_call: TRBV5-8; cdr3_nt: TGTGCCAGCAGCTTGAAACAGGCCACCGGTTACCAGACCCAGTACTTC; cdr3_aa: CASSLKQATGYQTQYF
clone_size: NA; j_call: TRBJ2-7; d_call: NA; v_call: TRBV20-1; cdr3_nt: TGCAGTGCTAGTCCGACCGGGAGCTACGAGCAGTACTTC; cdr3_aa: CSASPTGSYEQYF
clone_size: NA; j_call: TRBJ2-2; d_call: TRBD2; v_call: TRBV6-2/TRBV6-3; cdr3_nt: TGTGCCAGCAGTCGCCCCGGCGGGGGGCTCGTTACCGGGGAGCTGTTTTTT; cdr3_aa: CASSRPGGGLVTGELFF
clone_size: NA; j_call: TRBJ1-2; d_call: NA; v_call: TRBV19; cdr3_nt: TGTGCCAGTAGTATAGGGGCAGGGGTCTATGGCTACACCTTC; cdr3_aa: CASSIGAGVYGYTF
clone_size: NA; j_call: TRBJ2-2; d_call: TRBD1; v_call: TRBV19; cdr3_nt: TGTGCCAGTAGTCCTCGGACAGGGACCGGGGAGCTGTTTTTT; cdr3_aa: CASSPRTGTGELFF
clone_size: NA; j_call: TRBJ1-4; d_call: NA; v_call: TRBV12-5; cdr3_nt: TGTGCTAGTGGTCTAATCAGCGAAAAGGGGAATGAAAAACTGTTTTTT; cdr3_aa: CASGLISEKGNEKLFF
clone_size: NA; j_call: TRBJ2-3; d_call: TRBD1; v_call: TRBV28; cdr3_nt: TGTGCCAGCAGTTTTGCCGGGTTTTCGTGGGACAGGGCCGGAGGGAGTCGGGCCGATACGCAGTATTTT; cdr3_aa: CASSFAGFSWDRAGGSRADTQYF
clone_size: NA; j_call: TRBJ1-6; d_call: TRBD1; v_call: TRBV30; cdr3_nt: TGTGCCTGGAAGAGCCGGGACAGGGTGAATTCACCCCTCCACTTT; cdr3_aa: CAWKSRDRVNSPLHF
clone_size: NA; j_call: TRBJ1-3; d_call: NA; v_call: TRBV5-1; cdr3_nt: TGCGCCAGCAGCTTGGATAGGACAGCCGGAAACACCATATATTTT; cdr3_aa: CASSLDRTAGNTIYF
clone_size: NA; j_call: TRBJ2-5; d_call: TRBD2; v_call: TRBV5-4; cdr3_nt: TGTGCCAGCAGCTCCCTAGCGGGAGGAGAGACCCAGTACTTC; cdr3_aa: CASSSLAGGETQYF
clone_size: NA; j_call: TRBJ2-7; d_call: TRBD2; v_call: TRBV19; cdr3_nt: TGTGCCAGTAGTACTGGCGGACTAGCGGGAGGGTCTGGCGAGCAGTACTTC; cdr3_aa: CASSTGGLAGGSGEQYF
clone_size: NA; j_call: TRBJ2-1; d_call: TRBD1; v_call: TRBV7-7; cdr3_nt: TGTGCCAGCAGCTTAGGGACAGGGGCCAACAATGAGCAGTTCTTC; cdr3_aa: CASSLGTGANNEQFF
clone_size: NA; j_call: TRBJ2-5; d_call: TRBD2; v_call: TRBV5-8; cdr3_nt: TGTGCCAGCAGCTTAGGGAGGGCAGAGACCCAGTACTTC; cdr3_aa: CASSLGRAETQYF
clone_size: NA; j_call: TRBJ2-3; d_call: NA; v_call: TRBV29-1; cdr3_nt: TGCAGCGTCCACCTTGGGGGGGGCTTAATGGATACGCAGTATTTT; cdr3_aa: CSVHLGGGLMDTQYF
clone_size: few; j_call: TRBJ1-1; d_call: TRBD1; v_call: TRBV5-1; cdr3_nt: TGCGCCAGCCGACCGGACAGGGAGATGAGGGCTTTCTTT; cdr3_aa: CASRPDREMRAFF
clone_size: NA; j_call: TRBJ1-4; d_call: NA; v_call: TRBV25-1; cdr3_nt: TGTGCCAGCAGTGACCTGCTAGAAAAACTGTTTTTT; cdr3_aa: CASSDLLEKLFF
clone_size: once; j_call: TRBJ2-3; d_call: NA; v_call: TRBV30; cdr3_nt: TGTGCCTGGAGGCCGATGGGAGGGACAGGCGCCGCAGGTACGCAGTATTTT; cdr3_aa: CAWRPMGGTGAAGTQYF
clone_size: NA; j_call: TRBJ2-7; d_call: TRBD2; v_call: TRBV28; cdr3_nt: TGTGCCAGCTACCCCCCCGGGAAGGGAGGGCCCTCTGGTGAGCAGTACTTC; cdr3_aa: CASYPPGKGGPSGEQYF
clone_size: NA; j_call: TRBJ2-7; d_call: TRBD2; v_call: TRBV28; cdr3_nt: TGTGCCAGCAGTCCGCAACTAGCGGGAAAAACCTACGAGCAGTACTTC; cdr3_aa: CASSPQLAGKTYEQYF
clone_size: NA; j_call: TRBJ2-7; d_call: NA; v_call: TRBV5-1; cdr3_nt: TGCGCCAGCAGCTTAACAGGATACTCCTACGAGCAGTACTTC; cdr3_aa: CASSLTGYSYEQYF
clone_size: NA; j_call: TRBJ1-2; d_call: TRBD1; v_call: TRBV30; cdr3_nt: TGTGCCTGGAGTAAAAGCGACAGGGTCCCCCCTCAGAACACCTTC; cdr3_aa: CAWSKSDRVPPQNTF
clone_size: NA; j_call: TRBJ1-1; d_call: TRBD1; v_call: TRBV6-6; cdr3_nt: TGTGCCAGCAGCACCGACAGGGCGAACACTGAAGCTTTCTTT; cdr3_aa: CASSTDRANTEAFF
clone_size: NA; j_call: TRBJ2-1; d_call: TRBD2; v_call: TRBV10-3; cdr3_nt: TGTGCCATCAGTGAGGGACTAGCGGGGGGGCGAGAGCAGTTCTTC; cdr3_aa: CAISEGLAGGREQFF
clone_size: NA; j_call: TRBJ2-7; d_call: TRBD2; v_call: TRBV11-3; cdr3_nt: TGTGCCAGCAGCTTAGGTTGGGCGGGAGGCTCCTACGAGCAGTACTTC; cdr3_aa: CASSLGWAGGSYEQYF